The clone carrying this T cell receptor beta chain showed up just a few times. The CDR3 covers 14 residues. Trimming shortened V by 5 bases and J by 5 bases, and 15 bases separated the two germline ends. In germline, CDR1 is SNHLY, CDR2 FYNNEI. The data were taken from a study of T cell responses to AZD1222 COVID-19 vaccine. Measured with immunoSEQ multiplex PCR; TCRdb has only the in-frame clones, and not every one. The profile covers tens of thousands of clones, with 85% to 90% appearing a single time and approximately 5.2% taken by the ten largest. This sample comprised peripheral blood, obtained 28 days after the second AZD1222 dose. The J gene is TRBJ1-1, the V gene TRBV2; D ambiguous. The receptor was isolated from an adult who received the AZD1222 COVID-19 vaccine. DNA of the CDR3: TGTGCCAGCAGTCAACGACGGGGTTGGACTGAAGCTTTCTTT. Translating gives CASSQRRGWTEAFF. Using reference TRBV2 and TRBJ1-1 for the parts outside the CDR3, the full variable domain is EPEVTQTPSHQVTQMGQEVILRCVPISNHLYFYWYRQILGQKVEFLVSFYNNEISEKSEIFDDQFSVERPDGSNFTLKIRSTKLEDSAMYFCASSQRRGWTEAFFGQGTRLTVV.